This T cell receptor (beta chain) was identified in a study of neoadjuvant anti-PD-1 for oral cavity cancer. CDR1 and CDR2 from the germline V gene are KGHSY and FQNENV. With V trimmed by 4 bases and J by 5 bases, 10 bases remained unmatched. The CDR3 loop spans 15 amino acids. Only in-frame clones appear in the TCRdb table, and some are missing; sequencing was by immunoSEQ multiplex PCR. The sample yields approximately 7,200 clones, nearly 55% seen once. The receptor comes from a person aged 35-79 years with oral cavity squamous cell carcinoma. The rearrangement joins TRBV16 to TRBJ2-7, with TRBD2 matching over 8 bases. The source was tumor tissue, collected before nivolumab (anti-PD-1) treatment. The CDR3 nucleotides are TGTGCCAGCAGCCCTCATTGGGTAGCGGGACACGAGCAGTACTTC. The encoded protein is CASSPHWVAGHEQYF.